This T cell receptor (beta chain) was observed in a study of a mutant IDH1 vaccine in newly diagnosed glioma. Measured with immunoSEQ multiplex PCR; TCRdb has only the in-frame clones, and not every one. The sample records under 150,000 clones, 80% being singletons. As to time point: week 11, during vaccination. In every dose of vaccine, 300 ug of mutant IDH1 20-mer peptide was given alongside topical imiquimod. This clone was observed a single time. Its antigen is unidentified. This CDR3 has 13 residues. Germline V gives CDR1 LGHNA, CDR2 YSLEER. V was shortened by 4 bases and J by 4 bases, with 10 bases between the two germline ends.

The chain carries TRBV4-3 and TRBJ1-2; TRBD1 is a possible D gene (6 bases). The TCR sequence derives from a man aged 40-50 years with glioma. Material: PBMCs, obtained from a glioma patient whose treatment included an IDH1 peptide vaccine. DNA for the CDR3: TGCGCCAGCAGCCGGGGGGCTGGCTATGGCTACACCTTC. It translates to CASSRGAGYGYTF.